This T cell receptor (beta chain) was observed in a study of siplizumab effects on memory and regulatory T cells. The method was immunoSEQ multiplex PCR; TCRdb's version includes in-frame clones alone and lacks a portion of them. The data hold 95,000 to 100,000 clones, with around 90% observed a single time. Trimming pared 3 bases from V and 2 bases from J, leaving 10 bases between. The V gene's germline CDR1 is LGHNT and CDR2 FRNRAP. The CDR3 totals 14 residues. The sequence derives from a human donor in good health. Sequencing input: non-Treg CD4+ T cells sorted from blood. The V call is TRBV12-5, the J call TRBJ1-2; the D is unclear. The CDR3 is CASGLVALNYGYTF. The DNA for the CDR3 is TGTGCTAGTGGTTTAGTGGCTCTCAACTATGGCTACACCTTC.